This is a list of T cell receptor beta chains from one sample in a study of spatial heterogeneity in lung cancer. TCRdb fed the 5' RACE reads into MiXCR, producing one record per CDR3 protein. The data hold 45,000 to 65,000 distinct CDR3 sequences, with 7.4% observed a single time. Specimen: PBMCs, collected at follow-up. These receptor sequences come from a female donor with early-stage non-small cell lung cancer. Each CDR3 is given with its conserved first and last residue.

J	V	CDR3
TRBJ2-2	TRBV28	CASRTGGADTGELFF
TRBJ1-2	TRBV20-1	CSATRVVGDPRGYTF
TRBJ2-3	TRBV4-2	CASSQGTGAGDTQYF
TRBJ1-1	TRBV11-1	CASSSAKRASNTEAFF
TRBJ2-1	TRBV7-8	CASSLAPPAAYNEQFF
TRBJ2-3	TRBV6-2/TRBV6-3	CASRSLAGGRTDTQYF
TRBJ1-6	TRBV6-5	CASSPEQGDSPLHF
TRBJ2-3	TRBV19	CATEDYQSTDTQCF
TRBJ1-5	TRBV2	CASSDVTAGYQPQHF
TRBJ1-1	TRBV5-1	CASSPRTGGEVATEAFF
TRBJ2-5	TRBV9	CASTLSGGEETQYF
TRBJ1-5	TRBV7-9	CASSMQTGGTNQPQHF
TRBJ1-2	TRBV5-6	CASIITGSNHGYTF
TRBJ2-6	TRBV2	CAGGRGLSGANVLTF
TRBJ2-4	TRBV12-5	CASGLETRDIQYF
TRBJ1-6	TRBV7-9	CASSPTGAGDRPLHF
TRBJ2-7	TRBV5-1	CASSLGDRGPYEQYF
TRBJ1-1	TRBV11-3	CASSSQTYTEAFF
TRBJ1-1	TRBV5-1	CASSRDGQLEMNTEAFF
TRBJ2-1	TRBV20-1	CSARTDGGEQFF
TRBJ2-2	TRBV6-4	CASSGSITTAGGELFF
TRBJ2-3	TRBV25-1	CASSKRQGTDTQYF
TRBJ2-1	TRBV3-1	CASSQGEGYEQFF
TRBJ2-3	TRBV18	CASSPYVRAGVTDTQYF
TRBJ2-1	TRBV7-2	CASSLGPGLAGGPQFF
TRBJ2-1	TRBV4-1	CASSYGGAISGGQFF
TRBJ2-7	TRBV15	CATSWDRGVGEQYF
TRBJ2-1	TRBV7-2	CASSPRLAEQFF
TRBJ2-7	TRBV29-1	CSVVPGSYEQYF
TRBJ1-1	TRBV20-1	CSTRRGYDTEAFF
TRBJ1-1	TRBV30	CAWKARNTEAFF
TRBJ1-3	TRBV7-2	CASSLATYRGGGNTIYF
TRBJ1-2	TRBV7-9	CASSFTLTGAVNYGYTF
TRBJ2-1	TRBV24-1	CATSDLGGLGNEQFF
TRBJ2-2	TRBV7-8	CASSLGQGSSGELFF
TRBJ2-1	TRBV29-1	CSVVRPANEQFF
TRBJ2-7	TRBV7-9	CASSFQEGEQYF
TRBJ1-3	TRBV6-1	CASSNYPTPRNTIYF
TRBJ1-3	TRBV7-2	CASSPRRSSGNTIYF
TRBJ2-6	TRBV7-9	CASSLKAGANVLTF
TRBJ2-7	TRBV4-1	CASSKGSYEQYF
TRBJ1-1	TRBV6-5	CASKGANTEAFF
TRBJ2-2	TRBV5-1	CASSSSDRAGGELFF
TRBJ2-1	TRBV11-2	CASSLYVQRGNNEQFF
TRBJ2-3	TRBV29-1	CSVDTDTQYF
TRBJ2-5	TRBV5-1	CASSYSGTRQETQYF